This TCR beta chain was identified during a study of blood T cell repertoires in COVID-19. Study as a whole: In each case, the material was cDNA or gDNA derived from T cells, B-cell-depleted T cells, or PBMCs.

Sequencing used immunoSEQ multiplex PCR; TCRdb keeps in-frame clones, though not all of them. The sample contains about 110,000 clones, about 80% of which appear only once. The CDR3 has 17 residues. The V and J ends lost 2 bases and 3 bases, in that order; junction bases with no gene match: 8. Germline-derived CDR1 and CDR2 are KGHSH and LQKENI. The receptor was derived from a woman older than 75 with acute or convalescent COVID-19. This sequence joins TRBV18 and TRBJ2-2; TRBD2 aligns across 8 bases. The sequencing sample was made of peripheral blood. DNA for the CDR3: TGTGCCAGCTCACCAAGGCTACTAGCGGCAGACACCGGGGAGCTGTTTTTT. This sequence encodes CASSPRLLAADTGELFF.